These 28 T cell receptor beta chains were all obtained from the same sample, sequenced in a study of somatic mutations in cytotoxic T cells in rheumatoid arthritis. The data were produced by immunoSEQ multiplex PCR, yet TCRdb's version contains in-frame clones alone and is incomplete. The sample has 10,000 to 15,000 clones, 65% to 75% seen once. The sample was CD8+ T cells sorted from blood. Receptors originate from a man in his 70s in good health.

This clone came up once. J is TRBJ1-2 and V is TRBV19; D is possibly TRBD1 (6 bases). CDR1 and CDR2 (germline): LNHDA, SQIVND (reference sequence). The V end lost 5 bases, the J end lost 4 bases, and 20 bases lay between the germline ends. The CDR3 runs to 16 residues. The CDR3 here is CASSPRTDRKIYGYTF. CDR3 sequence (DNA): TGTGCCAGTAGTCCCCGCACGGACAGAAAAATCTATGGCTACACCTTC.

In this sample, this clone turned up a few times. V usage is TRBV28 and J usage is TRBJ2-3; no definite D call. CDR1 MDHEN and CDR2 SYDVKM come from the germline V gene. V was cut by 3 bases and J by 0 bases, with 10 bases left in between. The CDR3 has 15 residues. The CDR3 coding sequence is TGTGCCAGCAGTTTCCCTCCCGACAGCACAGATACGCAGTATTTT. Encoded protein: CASSFPPDSTDTQYF.

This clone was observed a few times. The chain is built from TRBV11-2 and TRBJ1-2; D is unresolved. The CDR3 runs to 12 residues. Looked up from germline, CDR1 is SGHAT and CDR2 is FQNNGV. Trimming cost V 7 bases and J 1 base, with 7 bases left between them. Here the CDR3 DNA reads TGTGCCAGCACCTCGGATAACTATGGCTACACCTTC. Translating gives CASTSDNYGYTF. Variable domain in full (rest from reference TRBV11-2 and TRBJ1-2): EAGVAQSPRYKIIEKRQSVAFWCNPISGHATLYWYQQILGQGPKLLIQFQNNGVVDDSQLPKDRFSAERLKGVDSTLKIQPAKLEDSAVYLCASTSDNYGYTFGSGTRLTVV.

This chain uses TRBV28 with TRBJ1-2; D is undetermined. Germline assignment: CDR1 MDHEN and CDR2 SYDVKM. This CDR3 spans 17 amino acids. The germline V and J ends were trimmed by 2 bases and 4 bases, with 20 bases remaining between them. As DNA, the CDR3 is TGTGCCAGCAGTTTACGGTGGGAGACCCGCCAAGCCTATGGCTACACCTTC. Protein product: CASSLRWETRQAYGYTF.

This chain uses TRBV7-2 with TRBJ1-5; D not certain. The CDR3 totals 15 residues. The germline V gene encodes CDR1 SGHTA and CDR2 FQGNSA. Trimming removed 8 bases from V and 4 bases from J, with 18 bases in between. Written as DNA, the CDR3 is TGTGCCAGCCCCCCCGGGCACCCGGCAAATCAGCCCCAGCATTTT. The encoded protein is CASPPGHPANQPQHF.

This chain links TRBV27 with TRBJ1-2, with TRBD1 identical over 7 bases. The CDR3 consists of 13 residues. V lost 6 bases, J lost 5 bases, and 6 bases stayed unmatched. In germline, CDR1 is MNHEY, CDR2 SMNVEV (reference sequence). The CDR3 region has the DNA TGTGCCAGCAGCCGAGGGACAGATTATGGCTACACCTTC. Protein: CASSRGTDYGYTF.

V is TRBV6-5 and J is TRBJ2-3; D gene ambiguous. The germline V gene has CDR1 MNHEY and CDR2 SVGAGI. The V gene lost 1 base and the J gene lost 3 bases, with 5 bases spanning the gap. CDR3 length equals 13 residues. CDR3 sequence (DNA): TGTGCCAGCAGTTACTACAGAACAGATACGCAGTATTTT. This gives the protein CASSYYRTDTQYF.

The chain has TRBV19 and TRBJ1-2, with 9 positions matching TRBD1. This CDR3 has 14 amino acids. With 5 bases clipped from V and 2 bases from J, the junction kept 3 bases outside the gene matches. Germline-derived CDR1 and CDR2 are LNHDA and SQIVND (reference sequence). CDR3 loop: CASSPGTGNYGYTF. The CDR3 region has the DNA TGTGCCAGTAGTCCCGGGACAGGGAACTATGGCTACACCTTC.

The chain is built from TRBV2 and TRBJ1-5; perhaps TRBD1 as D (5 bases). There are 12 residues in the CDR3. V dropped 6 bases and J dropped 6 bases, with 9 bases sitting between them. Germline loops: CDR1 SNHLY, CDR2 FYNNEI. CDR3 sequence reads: CASRIGGQPQHF. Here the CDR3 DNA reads TGTGCCAGCAGGATTGGGGGTCAGCCCCAGCATTTT. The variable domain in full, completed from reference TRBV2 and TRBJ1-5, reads EPEVTQTPSHQVTQMGQEVILRCVPISNHLYFYWYRQILGQKVEFLVSFYNNEISEKSEIFDDQFSVERPDGSNFTLKIRSTKLEDSAMYFCASRIGGQPQHFGDGTRLSIL.

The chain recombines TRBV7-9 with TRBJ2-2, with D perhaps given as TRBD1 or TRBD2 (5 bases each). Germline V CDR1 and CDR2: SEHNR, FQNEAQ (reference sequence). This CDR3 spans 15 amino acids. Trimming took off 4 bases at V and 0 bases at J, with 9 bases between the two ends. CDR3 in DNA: TGTGCCAGCAGCTCGGGACCTACGAACACCGGGGAGCTGTTTTTT. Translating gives CASSSGPTNTGELFF.

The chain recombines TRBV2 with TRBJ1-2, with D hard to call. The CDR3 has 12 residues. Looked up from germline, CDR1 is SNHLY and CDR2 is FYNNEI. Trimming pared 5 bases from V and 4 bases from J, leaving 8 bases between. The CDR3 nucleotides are TGTGCCAGCAGTTGGAAAGGCTATGGCTACACCTTC. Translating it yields CASSWKGYGYTF.

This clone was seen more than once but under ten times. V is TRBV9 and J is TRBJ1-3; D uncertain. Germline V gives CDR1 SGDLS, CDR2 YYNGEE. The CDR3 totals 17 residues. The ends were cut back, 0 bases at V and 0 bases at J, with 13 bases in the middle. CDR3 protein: CASSVEMEVLSGNTIYF. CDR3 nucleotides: TGTGCCAGCAGCGTAGAAATGGAGGTCCTCTCTGGAAACACCATATATTTT.

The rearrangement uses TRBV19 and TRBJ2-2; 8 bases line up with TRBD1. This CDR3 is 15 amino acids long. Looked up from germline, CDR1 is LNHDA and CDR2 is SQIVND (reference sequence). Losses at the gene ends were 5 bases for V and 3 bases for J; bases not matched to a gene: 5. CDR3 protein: CASSPPDRDTGELFF. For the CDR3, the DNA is TGTGCCAGTAGTCCGCCGGACAGGGACACCGGGGAGCTGTTTTTT.

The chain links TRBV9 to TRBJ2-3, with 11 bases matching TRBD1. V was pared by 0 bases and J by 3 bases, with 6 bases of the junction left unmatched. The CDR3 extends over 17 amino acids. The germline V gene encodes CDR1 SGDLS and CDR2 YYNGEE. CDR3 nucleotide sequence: TGTGCCAGCAGCGTAGGGACAGGGGGCGTTCGAACAGATACGCAGTATTTT. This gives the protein CASSVGTGGVRTDTQYF.

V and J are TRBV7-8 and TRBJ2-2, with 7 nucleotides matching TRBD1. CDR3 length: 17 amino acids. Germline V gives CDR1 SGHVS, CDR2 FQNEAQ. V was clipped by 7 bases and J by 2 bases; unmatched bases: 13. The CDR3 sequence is CASTKFLRDRNTGELFF. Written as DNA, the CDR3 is TGTGCCAGCACGAAATTTCTCCGGGACAGAAACACCGGGGAGCTGTTTTTT.

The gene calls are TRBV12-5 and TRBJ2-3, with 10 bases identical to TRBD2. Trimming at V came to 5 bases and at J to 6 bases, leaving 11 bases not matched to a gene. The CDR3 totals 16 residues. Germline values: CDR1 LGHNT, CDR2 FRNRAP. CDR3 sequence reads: CASGPPSGGALDTQYF. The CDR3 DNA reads TGTGCTAGTGGTCCCCCCAGCGGGGGGGCCCTGGATACGCAGTATTTT.

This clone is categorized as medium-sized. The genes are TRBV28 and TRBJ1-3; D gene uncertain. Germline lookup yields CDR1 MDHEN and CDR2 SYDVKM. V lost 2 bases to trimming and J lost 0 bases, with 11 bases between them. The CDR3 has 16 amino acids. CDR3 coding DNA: TGTGCCAGCAGTTTAGAAATGTCGGGCTCTGGAAACACCATATATTTT. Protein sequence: CASSLEMSGSGNTIYF.

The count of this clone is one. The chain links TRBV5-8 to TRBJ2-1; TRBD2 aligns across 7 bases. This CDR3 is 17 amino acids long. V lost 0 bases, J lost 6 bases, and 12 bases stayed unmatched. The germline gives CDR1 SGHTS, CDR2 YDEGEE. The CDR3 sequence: CASSLGALGGRTNEQFF. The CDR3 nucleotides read TGTGCCAGCAGCTTGGGCGCCTTGGGCGGGAGAACCAATGAGCAGTTCTTC.

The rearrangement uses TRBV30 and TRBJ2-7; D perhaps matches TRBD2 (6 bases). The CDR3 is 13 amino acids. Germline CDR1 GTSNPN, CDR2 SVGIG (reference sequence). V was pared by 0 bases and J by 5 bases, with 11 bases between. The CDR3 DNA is TGTGCCTGGAGTGTGTCGACGGGAGACGAGCAGTACTTC. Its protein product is CAWSVSTGDEQYF.

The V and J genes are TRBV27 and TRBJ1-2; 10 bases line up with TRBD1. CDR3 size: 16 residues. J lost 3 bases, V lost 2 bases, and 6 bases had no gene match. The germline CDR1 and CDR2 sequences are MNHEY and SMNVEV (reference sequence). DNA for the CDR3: TGTGCCAGCAGTTTAAAGGGGACAGGGGACTACTATGGCTACACCTTC. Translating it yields CASSLKGTGDYYGYTF.

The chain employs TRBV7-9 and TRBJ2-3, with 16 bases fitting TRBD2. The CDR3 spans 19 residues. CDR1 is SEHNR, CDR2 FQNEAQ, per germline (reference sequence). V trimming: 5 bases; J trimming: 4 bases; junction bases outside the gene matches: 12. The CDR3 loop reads CASSPSGTSGGANPDTQYF. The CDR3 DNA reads TGTGCCAGCAGCCCGAGCGGGACTAGCGGGGGGGCCAATCCAGATACGCAGTATTTT.

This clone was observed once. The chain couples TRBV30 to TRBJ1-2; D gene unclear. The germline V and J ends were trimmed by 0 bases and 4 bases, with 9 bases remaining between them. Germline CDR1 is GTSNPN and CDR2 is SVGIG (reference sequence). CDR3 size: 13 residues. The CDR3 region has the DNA TGTGCCTGGAGTGTAGGGCAGGTCTATGGCTACACCTTC. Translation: CAWSVGQVYGYTF.

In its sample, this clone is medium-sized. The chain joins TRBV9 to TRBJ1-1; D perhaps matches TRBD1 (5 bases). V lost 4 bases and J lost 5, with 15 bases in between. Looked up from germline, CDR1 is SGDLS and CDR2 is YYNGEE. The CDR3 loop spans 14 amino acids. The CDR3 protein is CASSPERGATEAFF. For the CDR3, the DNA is TGTGCCAGCAGCCCCGAGAGGGGAGCGACTGAAGCTTTCTTT.

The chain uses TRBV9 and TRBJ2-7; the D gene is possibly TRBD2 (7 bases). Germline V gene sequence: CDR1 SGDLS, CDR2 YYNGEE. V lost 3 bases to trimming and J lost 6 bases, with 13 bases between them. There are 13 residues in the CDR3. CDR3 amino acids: CASSARGGTEQYF. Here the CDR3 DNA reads TGTGCCAGCAGCGCTAGGGGGGGGACCGAGCAGTACTTC.

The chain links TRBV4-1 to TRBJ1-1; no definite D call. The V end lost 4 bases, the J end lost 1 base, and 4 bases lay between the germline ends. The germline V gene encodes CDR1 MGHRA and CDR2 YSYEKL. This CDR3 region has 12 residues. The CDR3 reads CASSRQNTEAFF. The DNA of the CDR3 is TGCGCCAGCAGCCGACAGAACACTGAAGCTTTCTTT.

The CDR3 reads CASRQNGFTGELFF. In nucleotides, the CDR3 is TGTGCCAGTAGGCAAAACGGGTTCACCGGGGAGCTGTTTTTT. The chain recombines TRBV19 with TRBJ2-2; D call uncertain. The CDR3 runs 14 residues. Germline CDR1 and CDR2: LNHDA and SQIVND (reference sequence). Trimming took off 6 bases at V and 4 bases at J, with 12 bases between the two ends.

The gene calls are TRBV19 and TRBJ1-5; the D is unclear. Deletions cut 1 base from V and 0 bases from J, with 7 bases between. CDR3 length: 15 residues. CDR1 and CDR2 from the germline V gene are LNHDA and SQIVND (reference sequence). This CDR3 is CASSIVPGSNQPQHF. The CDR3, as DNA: TGTGCCAGTAGTATAGTCCCGGGTAGCAATCAGCCCCAGCATTTT. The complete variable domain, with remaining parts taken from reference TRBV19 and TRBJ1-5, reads DGGITQSPKYLFRKEGQNVTLSCEQNLNHDAMYWYRQDPGQGLRLIYYSQIVNDFQKGDIAEGYSVSREKKESFPLTVTSAQKNPTAFYLCASSIVPGSNQPQHFGDGTRLSIL.

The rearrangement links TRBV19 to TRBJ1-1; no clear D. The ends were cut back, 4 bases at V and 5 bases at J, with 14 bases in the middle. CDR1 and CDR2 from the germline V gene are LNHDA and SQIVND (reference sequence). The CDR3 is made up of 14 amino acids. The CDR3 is CASSTWSLGTEAFF. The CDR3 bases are TGTGCCAGTAGTACTTGGAGCTTGGGGACTGAAGCTTTCTTT.